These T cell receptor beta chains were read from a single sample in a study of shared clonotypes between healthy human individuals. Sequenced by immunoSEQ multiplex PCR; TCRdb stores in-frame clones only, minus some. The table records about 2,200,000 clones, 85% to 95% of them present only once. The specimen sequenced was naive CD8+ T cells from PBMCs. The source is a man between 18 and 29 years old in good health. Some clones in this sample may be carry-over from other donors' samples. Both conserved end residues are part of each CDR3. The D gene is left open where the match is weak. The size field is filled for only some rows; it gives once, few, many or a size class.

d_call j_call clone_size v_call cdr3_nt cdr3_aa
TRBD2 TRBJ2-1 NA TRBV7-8 TGTGCCAGCAGCCGATACGGCGGGAGAAGGGATGAGCAGTTCTTC CASSRYGGRRDEQFF
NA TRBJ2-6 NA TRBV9 TGTGCCAGCAAGACTAGTCCCGGGGCCAACGTCCTGACTTTC CASKTSPGANVLTF
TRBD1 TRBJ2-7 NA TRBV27 TGTGCCAGCAGTCTTGGAGAGGGACAGGGAACTTACGAGCAGTACTTC CASSLGEGQGTYEQYF
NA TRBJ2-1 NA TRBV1 TGCACCAGCAGCCCTCCCCCATGTGAGCAGTTCTTC CTSSPPPCEQFF
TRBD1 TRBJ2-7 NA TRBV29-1 TGCAGCGTTGAAGGGACAGGCTACGAGCAGTACTTC CSVEGTGYEQYF
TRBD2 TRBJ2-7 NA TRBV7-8 TGTGCCAGCAGCTTACTCTTAGCGGGAGGATCCTACGAGCAGTACTTC CASSLLLAGGSYEQYF
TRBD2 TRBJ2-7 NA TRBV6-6 TGTGCCAGCAGTCCATCAGGCGGACTAGCGGGCTACGAGCAGTACTTC CASSPSGGLAGYEQYF
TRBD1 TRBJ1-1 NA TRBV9 TGTGCCAGCAGTGGACAGGGGGTTGGGGCCACTGAAGCTTTCTTT CASSGQGVGATEAFF
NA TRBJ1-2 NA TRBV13 TGTGCCAGCAGCTTAGGGTTTCGAGGTGACTATGGCTACACCTTC CASSLGFRGDYGYTF
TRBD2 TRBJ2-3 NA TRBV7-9 TGTGCCAGCAGCCCCGGACTAGCGGGAGGCCGGGATACGCAGTATTTT CASSPGLAGGRDTQYF
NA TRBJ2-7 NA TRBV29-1 TGCAGCGTTTTGGCCCCACGGGGCGAGCAGTACTTC CSVLAPRGEQYF
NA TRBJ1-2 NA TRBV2 TGTGCCAGCAGTGAAGCGCTTCGGGCAGGGCGGGCCTATGGCTACACCTTC CASSEALRAGRAYGYTF
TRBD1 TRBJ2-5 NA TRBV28 TGTGCCAGCAGTAAGGACAGGGCCGAGACCCAGTACTTC CASSKDRAETQYF
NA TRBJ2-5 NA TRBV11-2 TGTGCCAGCAGGCGGGTCGGACAAGAGACCCAGTACTTC CASRRVGQETQYF
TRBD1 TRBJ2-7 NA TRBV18 TGTGCCAGCTCATCGACTTTCTCCGGGACAGGGATGACCTACGAGCAGTACTTC CASSSTFSGTGMTYEQYF
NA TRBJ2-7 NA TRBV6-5 TGTGCCGGGTGGGGGGGCGACTCCTACGAGCAGTACTTC CAGWGGDSYEQYF
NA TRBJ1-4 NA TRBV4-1 TGCGCCAGCAGGACGGTGGGCGGAACTGAAAAACTGTTTTTT CASRTVGGTEKLFF
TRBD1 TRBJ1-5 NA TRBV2 TGTGCCAGCAAGGACAGGGGGCCCCATCAGCCCCAGCATTTT CASKDRGPHQPQHF
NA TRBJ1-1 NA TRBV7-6 TGTGCCAGCAGTCCGAGGGGGGGGAGGAACACTGAAGCTTTCTTT CASSPRGGRNTEAFF
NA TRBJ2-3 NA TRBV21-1 TGTGCCAGCAGCAAAGTCCGGACTAGCGGGACCGGCACAGATACGCAGTATTTT CASSKVRTSGTGTDTQYF
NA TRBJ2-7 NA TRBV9 TGTGCCAGCAGCGTAGCTGGTAGCGCGACCTACGAGCAGTACTTC CASSVAGSATYEQYF
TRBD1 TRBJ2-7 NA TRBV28 TGTGCCAGCAGGGAACCGGGACAGCAAATATACGAGCAGTACTTC CASREPGQQIYEQYF
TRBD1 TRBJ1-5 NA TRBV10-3 TGTGCCATCAGTGAGCGCGACAGGGGAAACAATCAGCCCCAGCATTTT CAISERDRGNNQPQHF
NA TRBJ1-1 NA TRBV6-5 TGTGCCAGTCAAAGTACCTGGGAAGCTTTCTTT CASQSTWEAFF
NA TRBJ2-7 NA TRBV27 TGTGCCAGCAGTTTGGGACGGAGCTACGAGCAGTACTTC CASSLGRSYEQYF
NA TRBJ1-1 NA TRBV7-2 TGTGCCAGCAGCTCCTATTTGAACACTGAAGCTTTCTTT CASSSYLNTEAFF
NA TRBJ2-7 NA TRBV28 TGTGCCAGCAGTTTAACGGGTTTCGGGGGAACCTACGAGCAGTACTTC CASSLTGFGGTYEQYF
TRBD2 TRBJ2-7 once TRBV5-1 TGCGCCAGCAGCTTGGGGGAGGGCCTGGTCCAGGGTCCGTACTTC CASSLGEGLVQGPYF
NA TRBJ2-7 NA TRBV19 TGTGCCAGTAGTATAGTCCCAAATACCTACGAGCAGTACTTC CASSIVPNTYEQYF
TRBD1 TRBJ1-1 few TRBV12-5 TGTGCTAGTGCCACAGGGGTAAGGAGAGAGAACACTGAAGCTTTCTTT CASATGVRRENTEAFF
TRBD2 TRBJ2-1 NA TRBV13 TGTGCCAGCAGCTATAGCGGGAGAAATACCCATGAGCAGTTCTTC CASSYSGRNTHEQFF
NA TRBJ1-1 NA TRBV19 TGTGGAAATGGAGGGACGAGCACTGAAGCTTTCTTT CGNGGTSTEAFF
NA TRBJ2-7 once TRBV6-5 TGTGCCAGCTCTCTACAGGGCTTCCCTTACGAGCAGTACTTC CASSLQGFPYEQYF
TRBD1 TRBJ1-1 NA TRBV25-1 TGTGCCAGCAGTGAATATTTGACAGGGGGCATGGCTTTCTTT CASSEYLTGGMAFF
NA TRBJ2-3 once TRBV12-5 TGTGCTAGTGTCCTCGGGTCGCCCACAGATACGCAGTATTTT CASVLGSPTDTQYF
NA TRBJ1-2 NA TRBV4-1 TGCGCCAGCAGCCAAGTTGGTGTGGTGGATGGCTACACCTTC CASSQVGVVDGYTF
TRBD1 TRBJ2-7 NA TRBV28 TGTGCCAGCAGTTTTCCCAGGGGGACAGGGTTCCACGAGCAGTACTTC CASSFPRGTGFHEQYF
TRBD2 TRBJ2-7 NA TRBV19 TGTGCCAGTAGTACCCGGACTAGCGGGGCCACCTACGAGCAGTACTTC CASSTRTSGATYEQYF
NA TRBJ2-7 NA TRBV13 TGTGCCAGCAGCTTTAGAGAGAGCTCCTACGAGCAGTACTTC CASSFRESSYEQYF
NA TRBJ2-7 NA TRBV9 TGTGCCAGCAGCGGGTCAACAGGCTACGAGCAGTACTTC CASSGSTGYEQYF
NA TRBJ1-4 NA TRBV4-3 TGCGCCAGCAGCCAGGGAACAGGGATGGGGGAAAAACTGTTTTTT CASSQGTGMGEKLFF
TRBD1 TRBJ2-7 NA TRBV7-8 TGTGCCAGCAGCATCGACCCGGGACAGCTCTACGAGCAGTACTTC CASSIDPGQLYEQYF
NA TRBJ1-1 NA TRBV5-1 TGCGCCAGCAGGGTTTCTGGACATATGAACACTGAAGCTTTCTTT CASRVSGHMNTEAFF
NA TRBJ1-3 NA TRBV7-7 TGTGCCAGCAGCGTGGACCGCTACCCTGGAAACACCATATATTTT CASSVDRYPGNTIYF
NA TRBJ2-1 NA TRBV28 TGTGCCAGCAGTCCAACAGGGAAACTCAACTACAATGAGCAGTTCTTC CASSPTGKLNYNEQFF
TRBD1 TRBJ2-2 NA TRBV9 TGTGCCAGCAGCGTTCACAGGGGGCCGGGGGAGCTGTTTTTT CASSVHRGPGELFF
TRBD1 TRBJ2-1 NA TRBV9 TGTGCCAGCAGCGGCCACTGGGACAGGGAGCAGTTCTTC CASSGHWDREQFF
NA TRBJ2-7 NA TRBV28 TGTGCCAGCAGTTTGGGGGCAAAGTACTACGAGCAGTACTTC CASSLGAKYYEQYF
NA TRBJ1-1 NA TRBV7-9 TGTGCCAGCAGCCTGGCGCCGGGGGCGGAGTATGGGAAAATTGGTTTCTTT CASSLAPGAEYGKIGFF
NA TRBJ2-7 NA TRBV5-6 TGTGCCAGCAGCGGACCGGGACCCCGCGAGCAGTACTTC CASSGPGPREQYF
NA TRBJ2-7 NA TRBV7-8 TGTGCCAGCAGCTTAACCGGGACCGACCAGGGCTACGAGCAGTACTTC CASSLTGTDQGYEQYF
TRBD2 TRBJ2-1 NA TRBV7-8 TGTGCCAGCAGCCCATCTAGCGGGAGGTACAATGAGCAGTTCTTC CASSPSSGRYNEQFF
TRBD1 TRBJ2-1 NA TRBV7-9 TGTGCCAGCAGCTTAGCGGGACAGGGCCCGTTCTTC CASSLAGQGPFF
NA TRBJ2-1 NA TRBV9 TGTGCCAGCAGCGTAGATCAGAGCGGACCTTCATCCTACAATGAGCAGTTCTTC CASSVDQSGPSSYNEQFF
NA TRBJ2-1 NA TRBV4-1 TGCGCCAGCAGCCACGAGATAGGGTCCTACAATGAGCAGTTCTTC CASSHEIGSYNEQFF
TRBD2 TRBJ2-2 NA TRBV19 TGTGCCAGTAGTATTGGGAGGGAGTGGGTAACCGGGGAGCTGTTTTTT CASSIGREWVTGELFF
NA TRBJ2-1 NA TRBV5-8 TGTGCCAGCAGCTTGGGCAGTCAACCCTACTCCCTTGAGCAGTTCTTC CASSLGSQPYSLEQFF
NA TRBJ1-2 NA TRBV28 TGTGCCAGCAGTTTGGGTACAGGGATGAGTGGCTACACCTTC CASSLGTGMSGYTF
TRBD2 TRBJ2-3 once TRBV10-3 TGTGCCATCGGAACTAGCGGGAACACAGATACGCAGTATTTT CAIGTSGNTDTQYF